The 7 T cell receptor beta chains below all came from one sample that was sequenced in a study of cytomegalovirus exposure and HLA in healthy donors. The PCR contained 60 Vbeta and 13 Jbeta primers. TCRdb's table, derived via immunoSEQ multiplex PCR, lists solely in-frame clones and lacks some. The table records 210,000 or so clones, just over 75% of them present only once. The sequenced material came from PBMCs. Every receptor here comes from a man aged 18-30 years in good health and CMV-seronegative.

The chain combines TRBV11-2 with TRBJ1-5; D unresolved. Trimming removed 5 bases from V and 0 bases from J, with 5 bases in between. Looked up from germline, CDR1 is SGHAT and CDR2 is FQNNGV. This CDR3 has 13 residues. The CDR3 spells CASSATSNQPQHF. DNA of the CDR3: TGTGCCAGCAGCGCTACTAGCAATCAGCCCCAGCATTTT.

CDR3 amino acids: CASRSGNQPQHF. The DNA for the CDR3 is TGTGCCAGCAGGTCAGGCAATCAGCCCCAGCATTTT. The rearrangement uses TRBV6-1 and TRBJ1-5, with D unclear. Germline CDR1 is MNHNS and CDR2 is SASEGT. The V end was cut by 6 bases, the J end by 2 bases, with 5 bases between. The CDR3 consists of 12 residues.

The sample holds a few counts of this clone. V gene TRBV2 combines with J gene TRBJ1-2; D is ambiguous. CDR3 length: 16 amino acids. The germline CDR1 and CDR2 sequences are SNHLY and FYNNEI. Between the trimmed V and J ends, which lost 3 bases and 4 bases, there was a span of 18 bases. This CDR3 is CASSEEAPMLSYGYTF. The CDR3 region has the DNA TGTGCCAGCAGTGAGGAGGCACCTATGCTGTCCTATGGCTACACCTTC.

Worth noting for this clone: The same CDR3 also results from other DNA sequences found in this sample. The rearrangement joins TRBV27 to TRBJ2-7; 7 bases are shared with TRBD2. V was pared by 0 bases and J by 3 bases, with 11 bases of the junction left unmatched. Germline lookup yields CDR1 MNHEY and CDR2 SMNVEV (reference sequence). This CDR3 is 17 amino acids long. CDR3 nucleotide sequence: TGTGCCAGCAGTTTATCAGCGGGAACGGCGGAGTACTACGAGCAGTACTTC. This sequence encodes CASSLSAGTAEYYEQYF.

The J gene is TRBJ1-5, the V gene TRBV6-1; D is uncertain. The ends were cut back, 3 bases at V and 10 bases at J, with 16 bases in the middle. Germline loops: CDR1 MNHNS, CDR2 SASEGT. The length of the CDR3 is 14 residues. CDR3 DNA: TGTGCCAGCAGTGAGTCTTACAGCTCCGGACCCCAGCATTTT. Encoded protein: CASSESYSSGPQHF.

CDR3 coding DNA: TGCAGCGTTCGGGTTCGAGCGTCTTCGGGTTACGAGCAGTACTTC. Protein sequence: CSVRVRASSGYEQYF. The chain recombines TRBV29-1 with TRBJ2-7; D unclear. The CDR3 has 15 amino acids. Germline V gives CDR1 SQVTM, CDR2 ANQGSEA. The V gene lost 5 bases and the J gene lost 4 bases, with 21 bases spanning the gap.

The rearrangement joins TRBV29-1 to TRBJ2-1; 12 bases are shared with TRBD2. Germline-derived CDR1 and CDR2 are SQVTM and ANQGSEA. The CDR3 covers 19 residues. V was pared by 3 bases and J by 0 bases, with 12 bases of the junction left unmatched. The CDR3 is CSVDAGTSGPKGSYNEQFF. The DNA of the CDR3 is TGCAGCGTTGATGCCGGGACTAGCGGGCCCAAGGGCTCCTACAATGAGCAGTTCTTC.